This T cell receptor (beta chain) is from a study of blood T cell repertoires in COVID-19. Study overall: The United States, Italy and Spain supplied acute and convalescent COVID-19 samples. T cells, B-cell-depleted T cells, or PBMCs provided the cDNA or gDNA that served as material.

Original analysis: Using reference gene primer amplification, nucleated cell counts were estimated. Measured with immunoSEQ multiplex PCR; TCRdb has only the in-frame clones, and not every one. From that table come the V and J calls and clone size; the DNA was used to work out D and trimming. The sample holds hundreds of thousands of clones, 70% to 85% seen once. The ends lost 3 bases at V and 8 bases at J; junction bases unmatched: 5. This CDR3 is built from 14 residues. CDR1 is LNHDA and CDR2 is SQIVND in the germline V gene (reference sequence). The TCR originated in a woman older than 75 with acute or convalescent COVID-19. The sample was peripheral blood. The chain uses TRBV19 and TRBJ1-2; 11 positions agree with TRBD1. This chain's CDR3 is CASSIGQGARGYTF. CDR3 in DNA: TGTGCCAGTAGTATCGGACAGGGGGCTAGGGGCTACACCTTC.